One sample yielded the 2 T cell receptor beta chains listed below, sequenced in a study of response to subunit inactivated influenza vaccine. TCRdb passed the RT-PCR reads through MiXCR, listing each CDR3 protein once. Counted here are hundreds of thousands of distinct CDR3 sequences, approximately 15% occurring once; the ten biggest clones make up less than 7%. The material sequenced was PBMCs from blood, taken around 15 days before vaccination. The receptor set was obtained from a man over 45 who received an inactivated influenza vaccine.

This clonotype has only a few counts. The chain is built from TRBV20-1 and TRBJ2-2, with D perhaps TRBD2 (5 bases). The CDR3 is 12 residues long. The ends were cut back, 5 bases at V and 13 bases at J, with 17 bases in the middle. Germline CDR1 and CDR2: DFQATT and SNEGSKA (reference sequence). CDR3 nucleotide sequence: TGCAGTGCTGGAGTGCCTCCGAGCGGGCTGTTTTTT. Translation gives CSAGVPPSGLFF.

The chain is built from TRBV20-1 and TRBJ2-1; possible D gene TRBD2, 5 bases. V lost 5 bases and J 5 bases, leaving 22 bases between the germline ends. This CDR3 contains 16 residues. Germline assignment: CDR1 DFQATT and CDR2 SNEGSKA (reference sequence). The CDR3 DNA sequence: TGCAGTGCTCCCCCCCCCCTAGCCCACCGCGACAATGAGCAGTTCTTC. Translating it yields CSAPPPLAHRDNEQFF.